Listed below are T cell receptor beta chains from one sample, sequenced in a study of T cell responses to AZD1222 COVID-19 vaccine. Repertoires were generated with immunoSEQ multiplex PCR, while TCRdb's copy carries only in-frame clones and drops some. The sample lists more than 95,000 clones, roughly 88% occurring once. Sequencing was performed on peripheral blood, taken on day 0 of AZD1222 vaccination. Receptors were obtained from an adult in good health. Each CDR3 is given without its conserved first and last residue.

14,TRBJ1-1,TRBV6-5,ASSYYPSRGNTEAF
11,TRBJ1-5,TRBV30,AWSVRAGQPQH
13,TRBJ2-3,TRBV3-1/TRBV3-2,ASSHLTGSTDTQY
13,TRBJ1-5,TRBV5-1,ASSLNPGGSQPQH
13,TRBJ1-4,TRBV2,ASSEQPGPGGELF
12,TRBJ1-1,TRBV30,AWSPMRGNTEAF
10,TRBJ1-1,TRBV19,ASTLEGGMAF
14,TRBJ1-1,TRBV11-3,ASSLGGFSVNTEAF
13,TRBJ2-1,TRBV6-4,ASRVQVGSVNEQF
13,TRBJ2-1,TRBV15,ATSRGQGDYNEQF
15,TRBJ2-7,TRBV5-1,ASSKIRDGAIWYEQY
10,TRBJ1-5,TRBV10-1,ASSAFSWDQH
11,TRBJ1-1,TRBV5-5,ASSLAADTEAF
12,TRBJ1-1,TRBV7-3,ASSLTGGNTEAF
13,TRBJ2-1,TRBV10-1,ASSESGGPHNEQF
11,TRBJ1-4,TRBV10-2,ASRDRVEEKLF
12,TRBJ2-5,TRBV11-3,ASSLDYRQETQY
13,TRBJ2-1,TRBV4-2,ASSQGTGEVNEQF
13,TRBJ2-1,TRBV11-2,ASVPGTGLANEQF
11,TRBJ1-1,TRBV12-3/TRBV12-4,ASSLGRGAEAF